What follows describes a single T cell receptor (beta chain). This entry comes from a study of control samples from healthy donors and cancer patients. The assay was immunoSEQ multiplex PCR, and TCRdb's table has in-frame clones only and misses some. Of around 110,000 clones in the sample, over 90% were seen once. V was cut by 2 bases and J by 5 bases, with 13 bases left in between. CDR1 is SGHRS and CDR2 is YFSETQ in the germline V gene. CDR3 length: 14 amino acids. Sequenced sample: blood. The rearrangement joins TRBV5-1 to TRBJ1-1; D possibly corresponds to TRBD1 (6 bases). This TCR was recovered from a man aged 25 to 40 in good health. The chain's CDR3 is CASSLPGGATEAFF. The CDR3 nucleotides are TGCGCCAGCAGCTTACCGGGGGGCGCGACTGAAGCTTTCTTT.